This T cell receptor beta chain stems from a study of CD8 T cells in Susac syndrome. This clonotype was detected only once. No antigen is known for it. When the RNA was reverse transcribed, random hexamers were used with an input of about 0.5 to 1 ug. Multiplex PCR with immunoSEQ amplified the TCR beta CDR3 across 54 Vbeta and 13 Jbeta. TCRdb passed the immunoSEQ multiplex PCR reads through MiXCR, listing each CDR3 protein once. The sample carries 400,000 to 550,000 distinct CDR3 sequences, about 85% recorded once. Study-level findings and limits: The study recognized that the number of individuals in its TCR sequencing and HLA analysis was relatively small.

V lost 0 bases, J lost 5 bases, and 10 bases lay in between. Germline-derived CDR1 and CDR2 are MNHEY and SMNVEV (reference sequence). CDR3 length: 14 amino acids. TEMRA cells were FACS-enriched and CD8+ and CD4+ T cells negatively isolated. The origin of this receptor is a human donor with multiple sclerosis. The chain has TRBV27 and TRBJ1-1; D uncertain. The specimen sequenced was CD8+ T cells from PBMCs. CDR3 in amino acids: CASSLSGDWTEAFF. CDR3 nucleotide sequence: TGTGCCAGCAGTTTATCCGGGGATTGGACTGAAGCTTTCTTT.